The T cell receptor (beta chain) described here comes from a study of early T cells in non-severe SARS-CoV-2 infection. Researchers tagged individual cDNA molecules with unique molecular identifiers. TCRdb itself ran the 5' RACE reads through MiXCR, one entry per CDR3 protein. The sample shows approximately 50,000 distinct CDR3 sequences, around 13% of them seen only once. Germline V gene data show CDR1 as PRHDT and CDR2 as FYEKMQ (reference sequence). V gave up 4 bases and J gave up 0 bases; unmatched junction bases: 9. This CDR3 comprises 16 residues. The chain carries TRBV13 and TRBJ2-7; 7 bases map to TRBD2. Sequenced: whole blood. The TCR was taken from an adult who was a healthcare worker with PCR-confirmed SARS-CoV-2 infection or an uninfected control (not recorded which). The CDR3 region has the DNA TGTGCCAGCAGCTCCTCTTGGCGGGGGATCTCCTACGAGCAGTACTTC. Translating it yields CASSSSWRGISYEQYF.